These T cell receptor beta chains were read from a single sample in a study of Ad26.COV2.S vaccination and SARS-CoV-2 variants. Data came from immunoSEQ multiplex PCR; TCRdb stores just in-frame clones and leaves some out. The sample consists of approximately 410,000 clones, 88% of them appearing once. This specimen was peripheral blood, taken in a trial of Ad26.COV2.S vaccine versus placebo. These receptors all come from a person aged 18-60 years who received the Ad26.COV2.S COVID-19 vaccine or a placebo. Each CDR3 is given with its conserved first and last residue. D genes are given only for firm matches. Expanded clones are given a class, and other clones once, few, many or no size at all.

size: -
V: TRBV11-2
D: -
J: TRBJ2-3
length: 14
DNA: TGTGCCAGCAGCTTAGATTTTCCCCCAGATACGCAGTATTTT
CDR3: CASSLDFPPDTQYF

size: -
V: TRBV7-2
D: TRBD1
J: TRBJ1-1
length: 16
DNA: TGTGCCAGCAGCTTTAGGGACAGGGGGTTGAACACTGAAGCTTTCTTT
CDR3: CASSFRDRGLNTEAFF

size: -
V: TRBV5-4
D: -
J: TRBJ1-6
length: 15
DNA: TGTGCCAGCACCGCCGACCGCTCCTATAATTCACCCCTCCACTTT
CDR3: CASTADRSYNSPLHF

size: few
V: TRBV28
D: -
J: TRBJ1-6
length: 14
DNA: TGTGCCAGCAGTTTGGGTCCGCGTAATTCACCCCTCCACTTT
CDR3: CASSLGPRNSPLHF

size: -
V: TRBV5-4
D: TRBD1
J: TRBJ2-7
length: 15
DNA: TGTGCCAGCAGCGAAACGGGACAGGGGGCATACGAGCAGTACTTC
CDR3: CASSETGQGAYEQYF

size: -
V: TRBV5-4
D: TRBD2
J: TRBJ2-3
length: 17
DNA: TGTGCCAGCAGCCTAAAAAGCGGGGGGCCAGGGACAGATACGCAGTATTTT
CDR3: CASSLKSGGPGTDTQYF

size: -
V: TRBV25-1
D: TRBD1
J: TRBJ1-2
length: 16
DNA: TGTGCCAGCAGTGACACCAGTCCGGGACAGGGGGAGGGCTACACCTTC
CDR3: CASSDTSPGQGEGYTF

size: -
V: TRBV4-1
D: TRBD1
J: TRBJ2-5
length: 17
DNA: TGCGCCAGCAGCCAAGATGAGAGGGGGCGAGGGCAAGAGACCCAGTACTTC
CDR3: CASSQDERGRGQETQYF

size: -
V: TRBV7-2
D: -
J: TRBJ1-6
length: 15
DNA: TGTGCCAGCAGCTTAGCGGGCAGGGTCGATTCACCCCTCCACTTT
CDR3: CASSLAGRVDSPLHF

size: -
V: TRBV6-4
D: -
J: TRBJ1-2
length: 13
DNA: TGTGCCAGCAGGGCTGGCAGGGGCGATGGCTACACCTTC
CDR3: CASRAGRGDGYTF

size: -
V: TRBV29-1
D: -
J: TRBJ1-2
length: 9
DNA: TGCAGCGTCGCGGGTGGCTACACCTTC
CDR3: CSVAGGYTF

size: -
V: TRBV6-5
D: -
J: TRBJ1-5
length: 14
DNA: TGTGCCAGCGCTGGCCTGAAAGGCAATCAGCCCCAGCATTTT
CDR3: CASAGLKGNQPQHF